This TCR beta chain was sequenced for a study of T cells after yellow fever vaccination (dated by TCRdb to between 2018 and 2021). With respect to the entire study: The SMART-Seq v4 Ultra Low Input RNA kit was used to prepare libraries from fractions with low cell numbers. Blood samples were taken at several timepoints before and after primary and secondary immunization, and bulk PBMC replicates and cell subsets were isolated. Two healthy male donors, one aged 18 to 30 and one aged 30 to 40 years, made up the cohort. To follow T-cell clones before and after primary and booster YFV17D yellow fever vaccination, bulk TCR alpha and beta repertoires were sequenced over time.

Overall study outcomes, separate from this receptor: Compared with the primary T-cell response, the secondary T-cell response was weaker but faster, peaking on day 5 rather than day 15. Computational filtering was required because FACS-sorted repertoires could contain abundant contaminating clonotypes from the bulk population. Most clones expanded after primary vaccination were re-detected after the booster (around 96% of CD4 and approximately 88% of CD8), suggesting broad memory maintenance. A small fraction of clonotypes appeared in both the CD4 and CD8 compartments, likely as a result of convergent recombination. Because the study included only a couple of donors, the extent to which the findings can be generalized is limited.

TCR cDNA was made using 5'RACE template switching, a step that added a universal primer site and unique molecular identifiers. Priming for cDNA synthesis came from both the TCR alpha and TCR beta constant segments. Library amplification involved two PCR steps, and the second step added sample barcodes and sequencing adapters. Sequencing of libraries was performed on Illumina HiSeq 2500 (2x100 bp) or NovaSeq (2x150 bp). Per the authors' processing: MIGEC was used to demultiplex reads and collapse the reads into UMI consensus sequences, and MiXCR was used for V(D)J alignment. Vaccine-responding clonotypes were identified with edgeR using replicate PBMC samples, with FDR below 0.01 and a log2 fold change above 5 up to day 15 being required. Each bulk clonotype was labeled CD4 or CD8 based on which sequenced repertoire, CD4 or CD8, contained the clonotype at higher abundance. Using fastp trimming at Q25 and MiXCR clonotype assembly, TCRdb reanalyzed the public sequencing data and kept in-frame beta chains. Entries are consolidated by CDR3 protein sequence, retaining the most common genes and DNA. TCRdb, rather than the study authors, made the V and J calls. For this sample there are about 340,000 distinct CDR3 sequences; 8.7% appear just once. The biggest ten clones account for more than 15% of the sample.

What this sample's treatment or condition label stands for: live attenuated yellow fever vaccine strain. At each blood-draw timepoint, two biological replicates of bulk PBMCs were obtained. A standard Ficoll-Paque protocol was used to isolate PBMCs from peripheral blood. TriZol was used to extract RNA from bulk PBMCs, CD4 and CD8 fractions, and dextramer-positive and dextramer-negative fractions. The CDR3 sequence holds 14 residues, the cysteine and phenylalanine included. Only the CDR3 portion is preserved as DNA: 42 bases, with reading frame beginning at the first base. The trim is 5 bases for V and 5 bases for J, with a gap of 16 bases between the germline ends. The germline V gene specifies SGHRS as CDR1 and YFSETQ as CDR2. This clonotype was counted many times. No antigen is known for it. No base quality information exists; no much larger clone differs at one position.

The V and J segments used are TRBV5-1 and TRBJ2-5; the D gene cannot be resolved beyond TRBD1 or TRBD2, each matching 5 bases. The specimen comprised PBMCs, sampled on the day of the first yellow fever vaccination. The receptor was isolated from a man aged 18 to 30 who received the YFV17D yellow fever vaccine. The DNA is as follows: TGCGCCAGCAGGGACTCTTCGTGGGGGGAGACCCAGTACTTC. Translated, it gives CASRDSSWGETQYF.